This T cell receptor beta chain was sequenced for a study of T-cell reconstitution after alpha-beta-depleted transplantation in children. Whole-study results and caveats: About two months after transplant, alpha-beta T cells reportedly came from several hundred expanded graft clones.

This clonotype appeared many times. Its antigen remains unidentified. The CDR3 covers 13 residues. Trimming took off 5 bases at V and 7 bases at J, with 14 bases between the two ends. Unique molecular identifiers were incorporated into the prepared TCRbeta library. TCRdb reprocessed the PCR reads via MiXCR and lists one record per CDR3 protein. The sample holds 70,000 to 95,000 distinct CDR3 sequences, around a sixth seen once. The sequencing here drew on PBMCs, mostly from graft donor cells, taken 360 days after TCRalphabeta/CD19-depleted stem cell transplant. The genes are TRBV12-3 or TRBV12-4 and TRBJ1-2; weak D call: TRBD1 (6 bases). This clonotype was obtained from a male patient under 10 years old who had a stem cell transplant for acute lymphoblastic leukemia, so the T cells may come from the graft donor. The CDR3 spells CASSPRQGSGYTF. The CDR3 nucleotides are TGTGCCAGCAGTCCCCGGCAGGGGTCTGGCTACACCTTC.